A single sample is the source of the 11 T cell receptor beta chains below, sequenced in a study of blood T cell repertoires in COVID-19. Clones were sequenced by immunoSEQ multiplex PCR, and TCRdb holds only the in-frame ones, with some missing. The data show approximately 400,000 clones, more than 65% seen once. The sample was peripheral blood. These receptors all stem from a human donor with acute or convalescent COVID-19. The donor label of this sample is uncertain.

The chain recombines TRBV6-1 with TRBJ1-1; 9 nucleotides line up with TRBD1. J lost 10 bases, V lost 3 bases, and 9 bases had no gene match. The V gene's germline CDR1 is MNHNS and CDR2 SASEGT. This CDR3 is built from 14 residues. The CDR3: CASSERGQGTAAFF. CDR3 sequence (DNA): TGTGCCAGCAGTGAGCGGGGACAGGGTACGGCAGCTTTCTTT.

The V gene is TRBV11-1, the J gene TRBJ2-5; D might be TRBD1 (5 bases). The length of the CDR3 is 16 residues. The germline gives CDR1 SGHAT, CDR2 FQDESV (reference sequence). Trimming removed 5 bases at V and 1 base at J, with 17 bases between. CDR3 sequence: CASSPGWGPTQETQYF. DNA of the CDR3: TGTGCCAGCAGCCCCGGGTGGGGCCCAACCCAAGAGACCCAGTACTTC.

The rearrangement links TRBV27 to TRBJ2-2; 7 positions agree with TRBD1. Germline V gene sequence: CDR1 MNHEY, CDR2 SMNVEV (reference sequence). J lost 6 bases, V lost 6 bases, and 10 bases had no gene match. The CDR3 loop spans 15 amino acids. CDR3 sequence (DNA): TGTGCCAGCAGCCGCGGACAGGTCGTGGCCGGGGAGCTGTTTTTT. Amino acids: CASSRGQVVAGELFF.

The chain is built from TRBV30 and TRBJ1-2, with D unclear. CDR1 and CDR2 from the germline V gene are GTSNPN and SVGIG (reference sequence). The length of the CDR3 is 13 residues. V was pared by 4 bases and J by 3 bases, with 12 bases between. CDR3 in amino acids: CAWTVGVDYGYTF. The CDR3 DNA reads TGTGCCTGGACCGTCGGGGTCGACTATGGCTACACCTTC.

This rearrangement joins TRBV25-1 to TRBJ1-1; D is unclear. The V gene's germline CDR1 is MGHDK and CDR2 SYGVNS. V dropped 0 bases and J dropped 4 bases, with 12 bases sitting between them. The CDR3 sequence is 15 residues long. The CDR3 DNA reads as TGTGCCAGCAGTGAATATTCTTTACAGACCACTGAAGCTTTCTTT. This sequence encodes CASSEYSLQTTEAFF.

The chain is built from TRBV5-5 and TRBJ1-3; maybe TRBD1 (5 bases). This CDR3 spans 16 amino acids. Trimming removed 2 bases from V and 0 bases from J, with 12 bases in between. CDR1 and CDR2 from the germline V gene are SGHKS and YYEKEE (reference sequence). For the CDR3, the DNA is TGTGCCAGCAGCTTCTCACAGGTCAGCTCTGGAAACACCATATATTTT. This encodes CASSFSQVSSGNTIYF.

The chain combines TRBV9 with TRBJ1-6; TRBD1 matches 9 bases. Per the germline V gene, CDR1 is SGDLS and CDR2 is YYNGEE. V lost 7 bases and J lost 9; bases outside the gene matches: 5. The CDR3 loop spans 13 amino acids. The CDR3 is CASRGTGSSPLHF. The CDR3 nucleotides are TGTGCCAGCCGGGGGACAGGGTCTTCACCCCTCCACTTT.

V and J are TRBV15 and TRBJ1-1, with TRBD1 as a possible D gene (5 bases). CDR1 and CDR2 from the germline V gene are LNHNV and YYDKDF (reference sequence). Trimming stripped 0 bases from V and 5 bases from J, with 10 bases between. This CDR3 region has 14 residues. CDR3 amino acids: CATSRDSGWTEAFF. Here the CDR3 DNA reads TGTGCCACCAGCAGAGATTCAGGGTGGACTGAAGCTTTCTTT. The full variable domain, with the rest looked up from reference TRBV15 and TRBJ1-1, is DAMVIQNPRYQVTQFGKPVTLSCSQTLNHNVMYWYQQKSSQAPKLLFHYYDKDFNNEADTPDNFQSRRPNTSFCFLDIRSPGLGDTAMYLCATSRDSGWTEAFFGQGTRLTVV.

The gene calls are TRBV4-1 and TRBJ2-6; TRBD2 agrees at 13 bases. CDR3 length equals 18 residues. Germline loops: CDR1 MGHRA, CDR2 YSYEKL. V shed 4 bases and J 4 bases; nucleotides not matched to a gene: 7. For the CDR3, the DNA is TGCGCCAGCAGCCCAGGACTAGCGGGAGCTTCCGGGGCCAACGTCCTGACTTTC. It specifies CASSPGLAGASGANVLTF.

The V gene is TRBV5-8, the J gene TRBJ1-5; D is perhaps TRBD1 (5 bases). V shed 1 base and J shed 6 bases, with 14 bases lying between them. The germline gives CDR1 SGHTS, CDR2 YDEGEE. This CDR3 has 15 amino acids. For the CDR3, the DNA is TGTGCCAGCAGCTTGAGGCAGGGTAGAGGTCAGCCCCAGCATTTT. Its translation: CASSLRQGRGQPQHF.

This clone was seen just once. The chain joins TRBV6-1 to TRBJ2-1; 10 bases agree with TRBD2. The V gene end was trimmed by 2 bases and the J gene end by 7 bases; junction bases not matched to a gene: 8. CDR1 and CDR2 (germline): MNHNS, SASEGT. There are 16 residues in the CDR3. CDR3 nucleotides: TGTGCCAGCAGTGAACGAGCGGGGGGGCCGAGGAATGAGCAGTTCTTC. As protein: CASSERAGGPRNEQFF.